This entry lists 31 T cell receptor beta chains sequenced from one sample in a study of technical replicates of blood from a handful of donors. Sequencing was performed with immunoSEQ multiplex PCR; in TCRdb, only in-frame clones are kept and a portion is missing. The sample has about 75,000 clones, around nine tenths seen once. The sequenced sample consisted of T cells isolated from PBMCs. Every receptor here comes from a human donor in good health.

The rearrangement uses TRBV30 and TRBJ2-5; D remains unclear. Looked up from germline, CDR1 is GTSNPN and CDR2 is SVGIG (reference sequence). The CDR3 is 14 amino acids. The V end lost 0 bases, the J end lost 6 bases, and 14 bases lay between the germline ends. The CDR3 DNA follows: TGTGCCTGGAGTGTAAACCAACCGGTTAAGACCCAGTACTTC. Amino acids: CAWSVNQPVKTQYF.

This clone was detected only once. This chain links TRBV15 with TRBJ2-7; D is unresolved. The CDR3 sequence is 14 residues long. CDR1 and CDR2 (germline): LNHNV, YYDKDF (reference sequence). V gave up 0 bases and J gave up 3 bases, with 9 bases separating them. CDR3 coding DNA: TGTGCCACCAGCAGAGATTTGGCTAGCTACGAGCAGTACTTC. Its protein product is CATSRDLASYEQYF.

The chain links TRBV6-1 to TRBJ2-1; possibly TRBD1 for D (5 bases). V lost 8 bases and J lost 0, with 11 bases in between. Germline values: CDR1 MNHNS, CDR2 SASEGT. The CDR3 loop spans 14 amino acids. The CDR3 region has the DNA TGTGCCAGCTTAGACAGCCGCTCCTACAATGAGCAGTTCTTC. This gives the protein CASLDSRSYNEQFF.

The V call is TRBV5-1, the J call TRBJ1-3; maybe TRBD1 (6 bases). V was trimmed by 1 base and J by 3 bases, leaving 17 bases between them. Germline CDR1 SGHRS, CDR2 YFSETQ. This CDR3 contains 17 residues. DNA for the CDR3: TGCGCCAGCAGCTTGCCAAGACAGGCGGGCGTTGGAAACACCATATATTTT. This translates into CASSLPRQAGVGNTIYF.

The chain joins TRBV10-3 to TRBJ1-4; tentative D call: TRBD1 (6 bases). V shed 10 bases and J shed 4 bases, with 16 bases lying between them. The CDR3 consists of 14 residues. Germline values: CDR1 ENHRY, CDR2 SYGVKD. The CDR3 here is CATTMGGGNEKLFF. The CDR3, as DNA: TGTGCCACGACGATGGGAGGGGGTAATGAAAAACTGTTTTTT.

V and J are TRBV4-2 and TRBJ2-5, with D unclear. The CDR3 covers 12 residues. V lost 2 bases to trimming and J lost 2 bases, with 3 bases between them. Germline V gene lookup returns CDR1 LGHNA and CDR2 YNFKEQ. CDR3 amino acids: CASSQLQETQYF. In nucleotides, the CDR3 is TGTGCCAGCAGCCAACTACAAGAGACCCAGTACTTC.

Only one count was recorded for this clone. CDR3 sequence reads: CASSPSEGLAVFEQYF. The CDR3 bases are TGTGCCAGCTCACCATCGGAGGGACTAGCGGTTTTCGAGCAGTACTTC. The chain combines TRBV18 with TRBJ2-7; TRBD2 matches at 11 bases. V lost 2 bases and J lost 6; bases outside the gene matches: 9. Germline lookup yields CDR1 KGHSH and CDR2 LQKENI. This CDR3 has 16 residues. Combining the CDR3 with reference TRBV18 and TRBJ2-7 gives the whole variable domain NAGVMQNPRHLVRRRGQEARLRCSPMKGHSHVYWYRQLPEEGLKFMVYLQKENIIDESGMPKERFSAEFPKEGPSILRIQQVVRGDSAAYFCASSPSEGLAVFEQYFGPGTRLTVT.

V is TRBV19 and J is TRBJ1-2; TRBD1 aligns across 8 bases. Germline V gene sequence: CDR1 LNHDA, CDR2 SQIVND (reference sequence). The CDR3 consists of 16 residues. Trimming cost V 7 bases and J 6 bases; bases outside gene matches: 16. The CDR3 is CASTDRGQTETDGYTF. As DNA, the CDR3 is TGTGCCAGTACCGACAGGGGCCAAACCGAAACGGATGGCTACACCTTC.

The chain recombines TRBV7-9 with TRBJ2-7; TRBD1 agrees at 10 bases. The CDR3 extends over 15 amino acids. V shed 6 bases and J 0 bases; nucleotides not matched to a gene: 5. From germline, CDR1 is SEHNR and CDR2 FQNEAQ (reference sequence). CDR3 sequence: CASSRRDRGSYEQYF. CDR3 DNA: TGTGCCAGCAGTCGCCGGGACAGGGGCTCCTACGAGCAGTACTTC.

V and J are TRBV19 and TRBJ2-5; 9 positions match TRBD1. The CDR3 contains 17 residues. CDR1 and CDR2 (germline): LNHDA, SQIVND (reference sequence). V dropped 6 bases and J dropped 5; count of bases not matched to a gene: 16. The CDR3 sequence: CASSSGQGSEAGETQYF. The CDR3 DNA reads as TGTGCCAGTAGCTCCGGACAGGGGAGCGAGGCGGGGGAGACCCAGTACTTC.

The CDR3 loop is CASSYAPGDQPQHF. The CDR3 region has the DNA TGTGCCAGCAGTTACGCCCCAGGGGATCAGCCCCAGCATTTT. The rearrangement joins TRBV6-5 to TRBJ1-5; D is possibly TRBD1 (6 bases). This CDR3 has 14 amino acids. The V and J ends lost 2 bases and 5 bases respectively, with 10 bases between them. Germline V gene data show CDR1 as MNHEY and CDR2 as SVGAGI.

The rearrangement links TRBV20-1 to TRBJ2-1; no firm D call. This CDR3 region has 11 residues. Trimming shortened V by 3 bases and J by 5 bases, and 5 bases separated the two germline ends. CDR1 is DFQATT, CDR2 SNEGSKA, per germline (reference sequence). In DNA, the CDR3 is TGCAGTGCTAGCGGTCACAATGAGCAGTTCTTC. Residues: CSASGHNEQFF.

CDR3 DNA sequence: TGCAGCGTCCGGGATCCCTACGAGCAGTACTTC. Translation gives CSVRDPYEQYF. The chain has TRBV29-1 and TRBJ2-7; maybe TRBD2 (5 bases). This CDR3 has 11 amino acids. Trimming took off 6 bases at V and 2 bases at J, with 8 bases between the two ends. The germline V gene has CDR1 SQVTM and CDR2 ANQGSEA.

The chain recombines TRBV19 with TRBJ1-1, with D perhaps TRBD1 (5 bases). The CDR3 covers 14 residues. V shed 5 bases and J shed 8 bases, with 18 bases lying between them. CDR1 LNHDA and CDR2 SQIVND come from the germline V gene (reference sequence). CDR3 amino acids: CASSWGGLGEEAFF. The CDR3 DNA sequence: TGTGCCAGTAGTTGGGGGGGTCTAGGAGAAGAAGCTTTCTTT.

The CDR3 region has the DNA TGTGCCTGGAGTCAGGACAGGGGTGACACCATATATTTT. It translates to CAWSQDRGDTIYF. This chain links TRBV30 with TRBJ1-3; 9 bases map to TRBD1. Unmatched junction bases numbered 4, after V lost 2 bases and J lost 8 bases. Germline V gives CDR1 GTSNPN, CDR2 SVGIG (reference sequence). This CDR3 is built from 13 residues.

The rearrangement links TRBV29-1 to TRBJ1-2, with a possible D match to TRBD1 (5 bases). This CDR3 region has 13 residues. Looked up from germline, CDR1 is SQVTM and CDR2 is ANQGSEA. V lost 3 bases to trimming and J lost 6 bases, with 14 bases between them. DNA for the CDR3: TGCAGCGTTGAGGGCAGGGTAGTGGATGGCTACACCTTC. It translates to CSVEGRVVDGYTF.

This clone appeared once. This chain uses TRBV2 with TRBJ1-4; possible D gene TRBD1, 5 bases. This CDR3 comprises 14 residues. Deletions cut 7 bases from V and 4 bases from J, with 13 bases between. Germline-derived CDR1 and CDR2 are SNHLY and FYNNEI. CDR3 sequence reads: CASTLTAINEKLFF. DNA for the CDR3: TGTGCCAGCACCCTGACAGCTATTAATGAAAAACTGTTTTTT.

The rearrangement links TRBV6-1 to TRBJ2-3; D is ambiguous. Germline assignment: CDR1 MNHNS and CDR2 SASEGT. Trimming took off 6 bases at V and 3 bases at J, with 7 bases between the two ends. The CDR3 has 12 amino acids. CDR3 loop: CASRLLTDTQYF. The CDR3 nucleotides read TGTGCCAGCAGACTGCTTACAGATACGCAGTATTTT.

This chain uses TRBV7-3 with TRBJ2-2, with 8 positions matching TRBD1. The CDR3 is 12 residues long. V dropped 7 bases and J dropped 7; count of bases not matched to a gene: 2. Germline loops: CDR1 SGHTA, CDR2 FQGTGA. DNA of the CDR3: TGTGCCAGCACAGGGGGCCACGGGGAGCTGTTTTTT. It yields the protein CASTGGHGELFF.

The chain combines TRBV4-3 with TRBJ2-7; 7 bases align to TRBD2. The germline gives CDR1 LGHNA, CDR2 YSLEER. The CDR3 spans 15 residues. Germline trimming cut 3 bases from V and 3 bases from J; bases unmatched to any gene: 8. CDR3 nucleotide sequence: TGCGCCAGCAGCCACGGACTAGATAAGTTCTACGAGCAGTACTTC. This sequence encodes CASSHGLDKFYEQYF.

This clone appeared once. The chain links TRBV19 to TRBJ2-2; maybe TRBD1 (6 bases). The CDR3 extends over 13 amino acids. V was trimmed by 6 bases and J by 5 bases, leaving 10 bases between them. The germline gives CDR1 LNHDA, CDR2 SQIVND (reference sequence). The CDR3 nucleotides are TGTGCCAGTAGGAGAACAGGGACCGGGGAGCTGTTTTTT. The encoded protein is CASRRTGTGELFF.

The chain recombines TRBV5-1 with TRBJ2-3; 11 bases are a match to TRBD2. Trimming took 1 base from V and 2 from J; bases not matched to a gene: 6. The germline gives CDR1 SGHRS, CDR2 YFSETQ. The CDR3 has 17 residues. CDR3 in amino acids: CASSLRLAGSSTDTQYF. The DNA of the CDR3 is TGCGCCAGCAGCTTGAGACTAGCGGGAAGCTCCACAGATACGCAGTATTTT. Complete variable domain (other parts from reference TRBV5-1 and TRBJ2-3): KAGVTQTPRYLIKTRGQQVTLSCSPISGHRSVSWYQQTPGQGLQFLFEYFSETQRNKGNFPGRFSGRQFSNSRSEMNVSTLELGDSALYLCASSLRLAGSSTDTQYFGPGTRLTVL.

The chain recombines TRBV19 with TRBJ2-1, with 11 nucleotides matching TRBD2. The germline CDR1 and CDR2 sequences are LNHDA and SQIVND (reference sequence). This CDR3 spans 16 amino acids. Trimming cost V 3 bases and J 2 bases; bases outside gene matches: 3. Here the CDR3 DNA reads TGTGCCAGTAGTATTGATAGCGGGAGGGCCTACAATGAGCAGTTCTTC. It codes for CASSIDSGRAYNEQFF.

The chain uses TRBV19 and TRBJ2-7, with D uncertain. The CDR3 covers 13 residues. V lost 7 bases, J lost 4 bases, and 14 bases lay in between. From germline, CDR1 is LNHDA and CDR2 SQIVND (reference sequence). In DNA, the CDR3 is TGTGCCAGTACGTCGGCGGAGTCGTACGAGCAGTACTTC. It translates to CASTSAESYEQYF.

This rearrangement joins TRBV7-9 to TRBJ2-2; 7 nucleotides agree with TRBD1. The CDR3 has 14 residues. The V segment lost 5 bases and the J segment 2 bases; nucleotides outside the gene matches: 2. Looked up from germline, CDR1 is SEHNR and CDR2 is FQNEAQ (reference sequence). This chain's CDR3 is CASSRDSNTGELFF. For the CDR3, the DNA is TGTGCCAGCAGCCGGGACAGTAACACCGGGGAGCTGTTTTTT.

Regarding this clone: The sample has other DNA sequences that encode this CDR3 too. The CDR3 DNA reads TGTGCCAGCAGCTTTGGAGGCCTCAATGAGCAGTTCTTC. This sequence encodes CASSFGGLNEQFF. This chain links TRBV7-9 with TRBJ2-1, with a tentative D call TRBD2 (5 bases). CDR3 size: 13 residues. Germline V gene sequence: CDR1 SEHNR, CDR2 FQNEAQ (reference sequence). With 3 bases removed from V and 6 bases from J, the gap between germline ends came to 9 bases.

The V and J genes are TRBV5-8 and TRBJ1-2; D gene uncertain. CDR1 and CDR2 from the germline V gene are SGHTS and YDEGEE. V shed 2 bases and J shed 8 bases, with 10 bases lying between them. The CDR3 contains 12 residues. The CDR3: CASSFRNAGYTF. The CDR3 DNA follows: TGTGCCAGCAGCTTCAGGAATGCGGGCTACACCTTC.

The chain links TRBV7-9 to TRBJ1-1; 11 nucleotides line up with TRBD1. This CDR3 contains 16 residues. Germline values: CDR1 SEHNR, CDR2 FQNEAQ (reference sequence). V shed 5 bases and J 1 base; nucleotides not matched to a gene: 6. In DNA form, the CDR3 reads TGTGCCAGCAGCCATTGGACAGGGGGCACGAACACTGAAGCTTTCTTT. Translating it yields CASSHWTGGTNTEAFF.

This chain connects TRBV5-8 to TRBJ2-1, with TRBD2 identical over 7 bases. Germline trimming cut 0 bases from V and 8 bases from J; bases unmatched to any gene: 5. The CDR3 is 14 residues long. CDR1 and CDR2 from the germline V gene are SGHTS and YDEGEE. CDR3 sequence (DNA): TGTGCCAGCAGCTTGGGGTGGGAGGGCCATGAGCAGTTCTTC. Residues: CASSLGWEGHEQFF. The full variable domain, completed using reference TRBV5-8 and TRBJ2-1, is EAGVTQSPTHLIKTRGQQATLRCSPISGHTSVYWYQQALGLGLQFLLWYDEGEERNRGNFPPRFSGRQFPNYSSELNVNALELEDSALYLCASSLGWEGHEQFFGPGTRLTVL.

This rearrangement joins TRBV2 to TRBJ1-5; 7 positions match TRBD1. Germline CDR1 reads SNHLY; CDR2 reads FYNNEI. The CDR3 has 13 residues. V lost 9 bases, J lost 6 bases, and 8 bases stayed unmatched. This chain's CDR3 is CASTGEVRQPQHF. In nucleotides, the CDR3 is TGTGCCAGTACAGGGGAGGTTCGTCAGCCCCAGCATTTT.

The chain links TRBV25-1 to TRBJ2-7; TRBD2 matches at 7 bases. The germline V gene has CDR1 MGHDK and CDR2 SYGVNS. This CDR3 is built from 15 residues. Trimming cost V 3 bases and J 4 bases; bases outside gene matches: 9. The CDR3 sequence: CASSDSAGVFYEQYF. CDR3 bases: TGTGCCAGCAGTGATTCCGCGGGAGTGTTTTACGAGCAGTACTTC.